These 4 T cell receptor beta chains were sequenced from one sample in a study of blood T cell repertoires in COVID-19. The table came from immunoSEQ multiplex PCR; TCRdb's copy has only in-frame clones and leaves some out. Here the sample spans 220,000 or so clones, 70% to 90% being singletons. Sequenced: PBMCs or T cells enriched from blood (not recorded which). These receptors were taken from a man aged 45-60 years who had been exposed to COVID-19.

The genes are TRBV7-3 and TRBJ1-1; D possibly corresponds to TRBD1 (5 bases). With 3 bases removed from V and 1 base from J, the gap between germline ends came to 9 bases. Germline assignment: CDR1 SGHTA and CDR2 FQGTGA. This CDR3 comprises 14 residues. This CDR3 reads CASSFGQGNTEAFF. In nucleotides, the CDR3 is TGTGCCAGCAGCTTTGGTCAGGGGAACACTGAAGCTTTCTTT.

This clone was seen more than once but under ten times. The rearrangement uses TRBV6-5 and TRBJ1-1, with a tentative D call TRBD1 (6 bases). Deletions cut 2 bases from V and 1 base from J, with 11 bases between. The CDR3 has 15 residues. Looked up from germline, CDR1 is MNHEY and CDR2 is SVGAGI. The CDR3 bases are TGTGCCAGCAGTTACGACAGGCGCTCGAACACTGAAGCTTTCTTT. Protein: CASSYDRRSNTEAFF.

The chain joins TRBV9 to TRBJ1-3; 7 bases are shared with TRBD1. The germline CDR1 and CDR2 sequences are SGDLS and YYNGEE. This CDR3 has 14 amino acids. With V trimmed by 1 base and J by 2 bases, 0 bases remained unmatched. The CDR3 DNA sequence: TGTGCCAGCAGCGTAAGGGGGCCTGGAAACACCATATATTTT. Amino acid sequence: CASSVRGPGNTIYF.

A single count supports this clone. The chain joins TRBV7-2 to TRBJ1-1, with D unclear. The CDR3 totals 16 residues. With 3 bases removed from V and 1 base from J, the gap between germline ends came to 15 bases. The germline CDR1 and CDR2 sequences are SGHTA and FQGNSA. The CDR3, as DNA: TGTGCCAGCAGCTTGTCCAGGCCCCACCCGAACACTGAAGCTTTCTTT. Translating it yields CASSLSRPHPNTEAFF.